What follows are 24 T cell receptor beta chains derived from one specimen sequenced in a study of cytomegalovirus exposure and HLA in healthy donors. Amplification used 60 Vbeta primers and 13 Jbeta primers. Measured with immunoSEQ multiplex PCR; TCRdb has only the in-frame clones, and not every one. The sample consists of 100,000 to 150,000 clones, approximately 84% of them appearing once. The sample consisted of PBMCs. The receptors were gathered from a boy aged 2 to 10 in good health and CMV-seronegative.

This chain connects TRBV7-8 to TRBJ2-1; D possibly corresponds to TRBD2 (5 bases). From germline, CDR1 is SGHVS and CDR2 FQNEAQ. Trimming cost V 5 bases and J 6 bases, with 17 bases left between them. CDR3 size: 15 residues. The CDR3 nucleotides are TGTGCCAGCAGCCCGGGGAGATTATCTGGCAATGAGCAGTTCTTC. Encoded protein: CASSPGRLSGNEQFF.

J is TRBJ2-6 and V is TRBV5-1, with 7 positions matching TRBD2. The trim removed 1 base at V and 1 base at J, leaving 2 bases unmatched. The CDR3 is 16 residues long. Germline lookup yields CDR1 SGHRS and CDR2 YFSETQ. In DNA form, the CDR3 reads TGCGCCAGCAGCTTGAGGGAGGGATCTGGGGCCAACGTCCTGACTTTC. It codes for CASSLREGSGANVLTF. The variable domain in full, completed from reference TRBV5-1 and TRBJ2-6, reads KAGVTQTPRYLIKTRGQQVTLSCSPISGHRSVSWYQQTPGQGLQFLFEYFSETQRNKGNFPGRFSGRQFSNSRSEMNVSTLELGDSALYLCASSLREGSGANVLTFGAGSRLTVL.

The V gene is TRBV4-3, the J gene TRBJ2-3; 9 bases are a match to TRBD2. The germline gives CDR1 LGHNA, CDR2 YSLEER. CDR3 length equals 15 residues. The junction had 7 bases not matched to a gene; V was cut back by 5 bases and J by 4 bases. CDR3: CASSKGLAAPDTQYF. The CDR3 nucleotides are TGCGCCAGCAGCAAGGGACTAGCAGCGCCAGATACGCAGTATTTT.

The table lists this clone with a few counts. This rearrangement joins TRBV5-1 to TRBJ2-2, with D perhaps TRBD2 (7 bases). This CDR3 contains 17 residues. Germline lookup yields CDR1 SGHRS and CDR2 YFSETQ. V lost 9 bases and J lost 0, with 21 bases in between. CDR3 protein: CATQTGGGDPNTGELFF. In DNA form, the CDR3 reads TGCGCCACCCAGACGGGGGGCGGGGACCCGAACACCGGGGAGCTGTTTTTT.

CDR3 DNA sequence: TGTGCCAGCTCACCCGGGGGGGCGCGCAACACTGAAGCTTTCTTT. It encodes CASSPGGARNTEAFF. The chain joins TRBV18 to TRBJ1-1, with D possibly matching TRBD1 (6 bases). The germline V and J ends were trimmed by 3 bases and 2 bases, with 13 bases remaining between them. The CDR3 runs 15 residues. Germline values: CDR1 KGHSH, CDR2 LQKENI.

The chain links TRBV15 to TRBJ2-3; 7 bases align to TRBD2. The trim removed 0 bases at V and 6 bases at J, leaving 9 bases unmatched. The CDR3 length is 16 residues. Germline-derived CDR1 and CDR2 are LNHNV and YYDKDF (reference sequence). CDR3 sequence (DNA): TGTGCCACCAGCAGAGATGCCGGGAGGCGGCTGGATACGCAGTATTTT. Translating it yields CATSRDAGRRLDTQYF.

The chain carries TRBV2 and TRBJ2-5; 7 bases map to TRBD1. Germline-derived CDR1 and CDR2 are SNHLY and FYNNEI. With 5 bases clipped from V and 1 base from J, the junction kept 1 base outside the gene matches. The CDR3 covers 13 residues. The CDR3 spells CASSRDSQETQYF. CDR3 nucleotide sequence: TGTGCCAGCAGTCGGGACAGCCAAGAGACCCAGTACTTC.

The V gene is TRBV4-2, the J gene TRBJ2-1, with no clear D. The V end lost 0 bases, the J end lost 6 bases, and 15 bases lay between the germline ends. The CDR3 consists of 16 residues. Germline assignment: CDR1 LGHNA and CDR2 YNFKEQ. The CDR3 sequence: CASSQDEAVGGNEQFF. The DNA for the CDR3 is TGTGCCAGCAGCCAAGATGAGGCCGTCGGCGGCAATGAGCAGTTCTTC.

This clone was seen only a few times. V is TRBV29-1 and J is TRBJ2-7; 7 bases agree with TRBD1. This CDR3 has 14 residues. Germline assignment: CDR1 SQVTM and CDR2 ANQGSEA. J gave up 2 bases and V 3 bases, and 7 bases lay outside the gene matches. The CDR3 DNA reads TGCAGCGTTGAGACTCCGGGACAGACCTACGAGCAGTACTTC. Translating gives CSVETPGQTYEQYF.

This clone was observed a single time. V usage is TRBV7-2 and J usage is TRBJ2-3, with D perhaps matching TRBD2 (6 bases). The V end was cut by 6 bases, the J end by 3 bases, with 16 bases between. CDR1 and CDR2 from the germline V gene are SGHTA and FQGNSA. This CDR3 is 15 amino acids long. Here the CDR3 DNA reads TGTGCCAGCAGATATAGCGGTGCGGGGACAGATACGCAGTATTTT. This sequence encodes CASRYSGAGTDTQYF.

The V and J genes are TRBV9 and TRBJ1-5; possibly TRBD1 for D (5 bases). V lost 3 bases, J lost 5 bases, and 12 bases lay in between. The germline gives CDR1 SGDLS, CDR2 YYNGEE. The length of the CDR3 is 14 residues. The DNA for the CDR3 is TGTGCCAGCAGCGCCGCAGGGATAGATCAGCCCCAGCATTTT. This gives the protein CASSAAGIDQPQHF. Combining the CDR3 with reference TRBV9 and TRBJ1-5 gives the whole variable domain DSGVTQTPKHLITATGQRVTLRCSPRSGDLSVYWYQQSLDQGLQFLIQYYNGEERAKGNILERFSAQQFPDLHSELNLSSLELGDSALYFCASSAAGIDQPQHFGDGTRLSIL.

The V and J genes are TRBV5-8 and TRBJ1-2; no reliable D call. Germline assignment: CDR1 SGHTS and CDR2 YDEGEE. The CDR3 totals 12 residues. The V gene lost 0 bases and the J gene lost 7 bases, with 7 bases spanning the gap. For the CDR3, the DNA is TGTGCCAGCAGCTTGGTCTATGGTGGCTACACCTTC. Amino acids: CASSLVYGGYTF.

The count of this clone is one. The rearrangement links TRBV30 to TRBJ1-2, with 9 positions matching TRBD1. The CDR3 has 14 amino acids. Germline V CDR1 and CDR2: GTSNPN, SVGIG (reference sequence). The V segment lost 3 bases and the J segment 4 bases; nucleotides outside the gene matches: 6. CDR3 in DNA: TGTGCCTGGAGGGGGGACAGGGAAACCTATGGCTACACCTTC. Translation gives CAWRGDRETYGYTF.

This CDR3 is CSVERTESNQPQHF. CDR3 coding DNA: TGCAGCGTGGAAAGGACAGAAAGCAATCAGCCCCAGCATTTT. The V and J genes are TRBV29-1 and TRBJ1-5, with D tentatively TRBD1 (6 bases). Germline V gene sequence: CDR1 SQVTM, CDR2 ANQGSEA. V was pared by 6 bases and J by 1 base, with 13 bases between. CDR3 size: 14 residues.

The chain recombines TRBV6-6 with TRBJ1-2; TRBD1 matches at 7 bases. Unmatched junction bases numbered 7, after V lost 2 bases and J lost 7 bases. Germline CDR1 MNHNY, CDR2 SVGAGI (reference sequence). The CDR3 has 14 residues. Here the CDR3 reads CASSYAEDRSGYTF. For the CDR3, the DNA is TGTGCCAGCAGTTACGCCGAGGACAGGTCTGGCTACACCTTC.

The CDR3 here is CAWIGTGLKSGSGNTIYF. As DNA, the CDR3 is TGTGCCTGGATCGGGACAGGGCTGAAATCGGGCTCTGGAAACACCATATATTTT. The chain uses TRBV30 and TRBJ1-3; 9 bases line up with TRBD1. This CDR3 is 18 amino acids long. Germline CDR1 GTSNPN, CDR2 SVGIG (reference sequence). J lost 0 bases, V lost 4 bases, and 13 bases had no gene match. The full variable domain, completed using reference TRBV30 and TRBJ1-3, is SQTIHQWPATLVQPVGSPLSLECTVEGTSNPNLYWYRQAAGRGLQLLFYSVGIGQISSEVPQNLSASRPQDRQFILSSKKLLLSDSGFYLCAWIGTGLKSGSGNTIYFGEGSWLTVV.

V and J are TRBV2 and TRBJ1-4; D remains ambiguous. V was cut by 2 bases and J by 0 bases, with 13 bases left in between. CDR1 is SNHLY, CDR2 FYNNEI, per germline. This CDR3 has 17 residues. The CDR3 region is CASSESQRDPTNEKLFF. CDR3 nucleotide sequence: TGTGCCAGCAGTGAAAGCCAGCGCGACCCAACTAATGAAAAACTGTTTTTT.

The CDR3 nucleotides read TGTGCCAGCAGTTACAGCGGGAGGGCCCGTCATACGCAGTATTTT. It encodes CASSYSGRARHTQYF. This sequence joins TRBV6-5 and TRBJ2-3; TRBD2 matches at 10 bases. The CDR3 is 15 amino acids. The germline CDR1 and CDR2 sequences are MNHEY and SVGAGI. Unmatched junction bases numbered 6, after V lost 2 bases and J lost 7 bases.

This sequence joins TRBV5-5 and TRBJ1-5, with TRBD1 matching 10 bases. The CDR3 totals 15 residues. The junction had 1 base not matched to a gene; V was cut back by 0 bases and J by 4 bases. In germline, CDR1 is SGHKS, CDR2 YYEKEE (reference sequence). Here the CDR3 DNA reads TGTGCCAGCAGCTTGGCGGGACAGGGGAATCAGCCCCAGCATTTT. Translation: CASSLAGQGNQPQHF.

The chain combines TRBV4-1 with TRBJ1-1, with D unclear. CDR3 length: 14 amino acids. V lost 3 bases and J 1 base, leaving 9 bases between the germline ends. CDR1 MGHRA and CDR2 YSYEKL come from the germline V gene. Here the CDR3 DNA reads TGCGCCAGCAGCCACCCCGTTAGGAACACTGAAGCTTTCTTT. It is translated as CASSHPVRNTEAFF.

Points on this clone: At one end, the junction sequence differs from germline, possibly due to a read error. The gene calls are TRBV7-7 and TRBJ2-7; 8 bases line up with TRBD1. The CDR3 loop spans 14 amino acids. In germline, CDR1 is SSHAT, CDR2 FNYEAQ (reference sequence). CDR3 in DNA: TGTGCTAGCAGCCCCGGGACAGGCCCTTACGAGCAGTACTTC. Translating it yields CASSPGTGPYEQYF.

This chain joins TRBV6-1 and TRBJ1-5; perhaps TRBD1 as D (6 bases). This CDR3 contains 14 residues. Trimming pared 5 bases from V and 1 base from J, leaving 9 bases between. Per germline, CDR1 MNHNS and CDR2 SASEGT. CDR3 region: CASSNRESNQPQHF. The CDR3 DNA reads TGTGCCAGCAGTAACAGGGAGAGCAATCAGCCCCAGCATTTT.

This rearrangement joins TRBV9 to TRBJ2-2, with 8 positions matching TRBD1. CDR1 SGDLS and CDR2 YYNGEE come from the germline V gene. The V segment lost 0 bases and the J segment 7 bases; nucleotides outside the gene matches: 8. The length of the CDR3 is 16 residues. In nucleotides, the CDR3 is TGTGCCAGCAGCGTAGTGGCAGGGGGCGGAGGCGGGGAGCTGTTTTTT. The encoded protein is CASSVVAGGGGGELFF.

Here the CDR3 reads CASSPDGLANYGYTF. The CDR3 DNA is TGTGCCAGCAGCCCTGACGGTCTAGCTAACTATGGCTACACCTTC. The V gene is TRBV5-6, the J gene TRBJ1-2, with D hard to call. The length of the CDR3 is 15 residues. V lost 4 bases, J lost 0 bases, and 13 bases lay in between. Germline loops: CDR1 SGHDT, CDR2 YYEEEE.